What follows describes a single TCR beta chain. CDR1 is LGHNA and CDR2 is YSLEER in the germline V gene. Trimming took 0 bases from V and 3 from J, leaving 8 bases between them. CDR3 length: 15 residues. The data belong to a study of control samples from healthy donors and cancer patients. Method: immunoSEQ multiplex PCR; TCRdb's copy keeps in-frame clones and lacks some. The sample has 160,000 or so clones, roughly 94% seen once. This chain uses TRBV4-3 with TRBJ2-2; no reliable D call. The source of this sequence is a woman in her forties in good health. The sample consisted of blood. CDR3 in DNA: TGCGCCAGCAGCCAAGATGTCGGGTACACCGGGGAGCTGTTTTTT. Translating gives CASSQDVGYTGELFF.